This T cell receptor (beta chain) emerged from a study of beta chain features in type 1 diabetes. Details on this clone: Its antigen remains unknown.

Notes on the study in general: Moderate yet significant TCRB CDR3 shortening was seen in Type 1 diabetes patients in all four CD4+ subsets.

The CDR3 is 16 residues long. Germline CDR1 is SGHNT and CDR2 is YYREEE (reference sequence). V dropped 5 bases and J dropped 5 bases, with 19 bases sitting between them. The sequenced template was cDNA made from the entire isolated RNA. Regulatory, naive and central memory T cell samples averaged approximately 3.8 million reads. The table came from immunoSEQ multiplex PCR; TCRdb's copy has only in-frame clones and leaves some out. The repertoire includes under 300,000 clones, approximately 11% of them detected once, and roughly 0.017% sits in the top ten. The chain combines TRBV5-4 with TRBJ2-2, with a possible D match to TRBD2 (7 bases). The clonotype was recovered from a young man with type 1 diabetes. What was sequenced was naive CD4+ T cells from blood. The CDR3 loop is CASSEGGPGGTGELFF. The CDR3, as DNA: TGTGCCAGCAGTGAGGGGGGGCCGGGCGGTACCGGGGAGCTGTTTTTT.